This T cell receptor beta chain comes out of a study of PD-1 blockade in classical Hodgkin lymphoma. The method was immunoSEQ multiplex PCR; TCRdb's version includes in-frame clones alone and lacks a portion of them. This table holds 9,000 to 10,000 clones, around 80% found once. Described time point: cycle 4 day 1 (C4D1), after 5 to 7 weeks of nivolumab. In every patient, relapse followed autologous stem cell transplantation, while exposure to brentuximab vedotin differed. Magnetic negative selection was used to purify CD4+ T cells from PBMCs that had been thawed. The germline V gene encodes CDR1 SGHRS and CDR2 YFSETQ. The CDR3 is 18 residues long. Trimming left V 0 bases short and J 0 bases short, with 16 bases between.

The origin of this receptor is a human donor with classical Hodgkin lymphoma. The sample consisted of CD4+ T cells from blood, taken before the fourth cycle of nivolumab. The V call is TRBV5-1, the J call TRBJ1-3; D unresolved. CDR3 DNA sequence: TGCGCCAGCAGCTTGGCCGGTGGAGTTCTGAGCTCTGGAAACACCATATATTTT. Encoded protein: CASSLAGGVLSSGNTIYF. The full variable domain, in which reference TRBV5-1 and TRBJ1-3 provide the parts outside the CDR3, is KAGVTQTPRYLIKTRGQQVTLSCSPISGHRSVSWYQQTPGQGLQFLFEYFSETQRNKGNFPGRFSGRQFSNSRSEMNVSTLELGDSALYLCASSLAGGVLSSGNTIYFGEGSWLTVV.